This T cell receptor beta chain was obtained from a study of shared clonotypes between healthy human individuals. Regarding the study as a whole: Sampling used blood alone; tissue repertoires probably differ.

Clones were sequenced by immunoSEQ multiplex PCR, and TCRdb holds only the in-frame ones, with some missing. In the table there are some 550,000 clones, 95% to 98% of which are singletons. J was trimmed by 7 bases and V by 2 bases; bases with no gene match: 14. Germline-derived CDR1 and CDR2 are SGHRS and YFSETQ. CDR3 length: 18 residues. For this clone: Its specificity is unknown.

Sequenced: naive CD4+ T cells sorted from blood. This sample's subset: CD45RA+ positively selected. J is TRBJ2-5 and V is TRBV5-1; 13 bases are a match to TRBD2. This clonotype originated in a woman in her thirties in good health. CDR3 region: CASSFGRGTSGTLGTQYF. DNA for the CDR3: TGCGCCAGCAGCTTCGGTCGTGGGACTAGCGGGACCTTAGGGACCCAGTACTTC.